What follows is one T cell receptor (beta chain) and its context. What it binds is unknown. In germline, CDR1 is SQVTM, CDR2 ANQGSEA. The CDR3 is 15 amino acids. V trimming: 1 base; J trimming: 2 bases; junction bases outside the gene matches: 2. They ran version v3.0 of the immunoSEQ assay at survey level. Sequencing used immunoSEQ multiplex PCR; TCRdb keeps in-frame clones, though not all of them. In the table there are just under 40,000 clones, approximately 86% of which are singletons. This specimen belongs to a study of long-term antiretroviral therapy in people with HIV. General observations from the study: Blood obtained between the mid-2000s and the late 2010s may reflect older ART regimens. ART adherence, viral resistance and therapy changes were not recorded. Pre-ART expanded clones dominated the repertoire at every time point. Comparison with controls showed narrower CDR3 length ranges in HIV repertoires.

Sequenced material: unsorted PBMCs, taken just before starting antiretroviral therapy. The origin of this receptor is a woman aged 18-30 years with HIV. V usage is TRBV29-1 and J usage is TRBJ2-7, with 13 bases that match TRBD2. This CDR3 is CSVEAGTSGAYEQYF. In DNA form, the CDR3 reads TGCAGCGTTGAAGCCGGGACTAGCGGGGCCTACGAGCAGTACTTC.